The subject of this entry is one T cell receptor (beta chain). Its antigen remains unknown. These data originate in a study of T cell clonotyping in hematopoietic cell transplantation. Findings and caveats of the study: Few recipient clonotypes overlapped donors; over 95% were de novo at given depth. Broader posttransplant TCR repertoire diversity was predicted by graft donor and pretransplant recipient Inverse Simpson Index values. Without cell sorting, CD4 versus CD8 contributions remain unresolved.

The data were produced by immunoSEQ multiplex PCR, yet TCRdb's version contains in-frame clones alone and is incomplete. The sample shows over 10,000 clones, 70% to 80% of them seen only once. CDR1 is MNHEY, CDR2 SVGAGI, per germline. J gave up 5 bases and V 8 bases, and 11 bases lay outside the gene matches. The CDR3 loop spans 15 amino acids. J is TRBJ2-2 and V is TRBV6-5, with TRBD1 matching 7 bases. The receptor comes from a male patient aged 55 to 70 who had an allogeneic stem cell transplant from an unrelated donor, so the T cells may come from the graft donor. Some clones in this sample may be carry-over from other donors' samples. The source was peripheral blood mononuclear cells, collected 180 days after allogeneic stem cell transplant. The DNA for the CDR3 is TGTGCCAGCCGGGCAGGGCAGGGGGAAACCGGGGAGCTGTTTTTT. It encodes CASRAGQGETGELFF.